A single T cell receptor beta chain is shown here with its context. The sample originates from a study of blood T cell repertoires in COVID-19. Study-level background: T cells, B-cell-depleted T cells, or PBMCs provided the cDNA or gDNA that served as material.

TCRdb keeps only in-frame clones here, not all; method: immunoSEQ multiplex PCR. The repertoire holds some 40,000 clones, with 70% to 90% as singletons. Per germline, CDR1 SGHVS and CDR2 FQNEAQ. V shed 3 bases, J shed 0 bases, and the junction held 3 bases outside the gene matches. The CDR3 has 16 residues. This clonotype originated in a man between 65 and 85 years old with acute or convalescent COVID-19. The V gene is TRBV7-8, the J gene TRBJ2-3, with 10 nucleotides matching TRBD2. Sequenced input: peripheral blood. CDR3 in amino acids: CASSFWTSGSTDTQYF. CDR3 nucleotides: TGTGCCAGCAGCTTTTGGACTAGCGGAAGCACAGATACGCAGTATTTT.